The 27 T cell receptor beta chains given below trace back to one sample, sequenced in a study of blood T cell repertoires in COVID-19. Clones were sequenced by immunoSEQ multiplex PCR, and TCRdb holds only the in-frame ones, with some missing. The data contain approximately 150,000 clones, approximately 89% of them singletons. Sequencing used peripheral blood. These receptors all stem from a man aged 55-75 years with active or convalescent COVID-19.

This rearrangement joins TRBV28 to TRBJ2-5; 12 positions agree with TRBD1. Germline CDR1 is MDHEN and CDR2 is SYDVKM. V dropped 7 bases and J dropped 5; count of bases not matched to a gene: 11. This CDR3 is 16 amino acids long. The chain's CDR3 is CASMPEGTGGFETQYF. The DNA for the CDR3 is TGTGCCAGCATGCCGGAGGGGACAGGGGGCTTCGAGACCCAGTACTTC.

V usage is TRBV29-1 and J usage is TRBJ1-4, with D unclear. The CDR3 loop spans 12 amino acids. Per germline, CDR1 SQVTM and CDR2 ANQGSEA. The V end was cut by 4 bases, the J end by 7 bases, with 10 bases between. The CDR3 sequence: CSVGMGSEKLFF. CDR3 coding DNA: TGCAGCGTTGGCATGGGGAGTGAAAAACTGTTTTTT.

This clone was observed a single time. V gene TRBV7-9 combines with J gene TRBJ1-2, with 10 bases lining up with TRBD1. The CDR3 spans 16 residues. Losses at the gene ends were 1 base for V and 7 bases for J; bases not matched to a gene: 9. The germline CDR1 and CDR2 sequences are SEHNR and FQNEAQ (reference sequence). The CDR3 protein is CASSLGSGQGNRGYTF. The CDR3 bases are TGTGCCAGCAGCTTAGGCTCGGGACAGGGGAATCGTGGCTACACCTTC.

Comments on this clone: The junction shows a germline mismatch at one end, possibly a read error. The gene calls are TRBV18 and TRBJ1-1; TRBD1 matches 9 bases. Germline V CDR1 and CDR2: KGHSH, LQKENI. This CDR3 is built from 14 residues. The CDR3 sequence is CASSPQGAGTEAFF. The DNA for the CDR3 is TGTGCCAGCTCCCCACAGGGGGCCGGCACTGAAGCTTTCTTT.

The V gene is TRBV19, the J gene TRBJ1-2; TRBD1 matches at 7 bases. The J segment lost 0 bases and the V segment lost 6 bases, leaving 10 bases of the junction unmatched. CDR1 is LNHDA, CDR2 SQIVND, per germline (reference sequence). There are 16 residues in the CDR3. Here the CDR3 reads CASSFKPGTANYGYTF. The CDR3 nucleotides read TGTGCCAGTAGCTTTAAACCCGGGACAGCTAACTATGGCTACACCTTC.

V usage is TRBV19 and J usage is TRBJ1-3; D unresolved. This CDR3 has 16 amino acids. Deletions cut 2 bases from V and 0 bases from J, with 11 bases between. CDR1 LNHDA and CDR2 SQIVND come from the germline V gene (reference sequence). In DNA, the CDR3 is TGTGCCAGTAGTATATCAGGTACCCTCTCTGGAAACACCATATATTTT. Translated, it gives CASSISGTLSGNTIYF.

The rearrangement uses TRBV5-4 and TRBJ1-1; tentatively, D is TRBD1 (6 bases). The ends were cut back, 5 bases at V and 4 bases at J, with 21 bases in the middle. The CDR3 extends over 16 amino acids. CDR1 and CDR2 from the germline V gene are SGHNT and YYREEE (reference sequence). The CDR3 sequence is CASRGATDLGSTEAFF. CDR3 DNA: TGTGCCAGCAGGGGGGCCACGGACCTTGGGAGCACTGAAGCTTTCTTT. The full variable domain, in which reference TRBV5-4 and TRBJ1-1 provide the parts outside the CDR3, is ETGVTQSPTHLIKTRGQQVTLRCSSQSGHNTVSWYQQALGQGPQFIFQYYREEENGRGNFPPRFSGLQFPNYSSELNVNALELDDSALYLCASRGATDLGSTEAFFGQGTRLTVV.

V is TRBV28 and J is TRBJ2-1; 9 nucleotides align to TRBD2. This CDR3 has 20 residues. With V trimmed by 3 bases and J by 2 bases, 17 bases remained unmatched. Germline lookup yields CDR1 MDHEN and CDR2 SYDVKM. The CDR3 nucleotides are TGTGCCAGCAGTTTTCCGGGGGGCAGCGGGAGGAATCGGGCCTACAATGAGCAGTTCTTC. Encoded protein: CASSFPGGSGRNRAYNEQFF.

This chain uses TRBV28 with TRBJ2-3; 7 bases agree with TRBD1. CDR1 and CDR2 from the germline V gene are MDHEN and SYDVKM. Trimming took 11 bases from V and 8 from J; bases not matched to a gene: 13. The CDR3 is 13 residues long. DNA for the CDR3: TGTGCCTCGAGGGGGCAGGGGGAGAGTACGCAGTATTTT. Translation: CASRGQGESTQYF.

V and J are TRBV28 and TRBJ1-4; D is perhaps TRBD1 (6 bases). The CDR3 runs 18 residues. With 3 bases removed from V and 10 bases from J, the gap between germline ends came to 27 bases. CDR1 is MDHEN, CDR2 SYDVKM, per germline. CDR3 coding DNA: TGTGCCAGCAGTTTGGCCCGGGGGGGCTGGGGGCAGACAGCAAAACTGTTTTTT. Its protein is CASSLARGGWGQTAKLFF.

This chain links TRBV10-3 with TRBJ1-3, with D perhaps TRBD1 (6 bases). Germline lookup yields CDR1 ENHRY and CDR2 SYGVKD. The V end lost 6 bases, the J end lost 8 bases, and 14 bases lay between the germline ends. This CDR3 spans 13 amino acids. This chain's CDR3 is CAISRGTPDTIYF. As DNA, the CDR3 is TGTGCCATCAGCCGAGGGACACCGGACACCATATATTTT.

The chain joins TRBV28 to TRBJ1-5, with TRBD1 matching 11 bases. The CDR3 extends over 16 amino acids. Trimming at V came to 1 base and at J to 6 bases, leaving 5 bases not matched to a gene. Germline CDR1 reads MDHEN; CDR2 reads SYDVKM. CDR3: CASSLSGTGGFQPQHF. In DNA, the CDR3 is TGTGCCAGCAGTTTATCCGGGACAGGGGGTTTTCAGCCCCAGCATTTT. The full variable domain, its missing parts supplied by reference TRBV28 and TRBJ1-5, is DVKVTQSSRYLVKRTGEKVFLECVQDMDHENMFWYRQDPGLGLRLIYFSYDVKMKEKGDIPEGYSVSREKKERFSLILESASTNQTSMYLCASSLSGTGGFQPQHFGDGTRLSIL.

CDR3 nucleotides: TGCGCCAGCAGCTCGCGCCTAGCATGGACTAGCGGGAAGGGACACGAGCAGTACTTC. Protein sequence: CASSSRLAWTSGKGHEQYF. This chain uses TRBV5-1 with TRBJ2-7; 12 nucleotides agree with TRBD2. Germline trimming cut 3 bases from V and 5 bases from J; bases unmatched to any gene: 18. The CDR3 length is 19 residues. Per the germline V gene, CDR1 is SGHRS and CDR2 is YFSETQ.

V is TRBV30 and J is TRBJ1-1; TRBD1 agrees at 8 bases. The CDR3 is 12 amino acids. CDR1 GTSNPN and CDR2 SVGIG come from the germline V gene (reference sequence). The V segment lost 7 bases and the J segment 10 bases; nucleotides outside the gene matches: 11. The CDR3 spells CALSRGPGPAFF. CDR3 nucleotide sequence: TGTGCCTTGAGCAGGGGGCCCGGGCCAGCTTTCTTT.

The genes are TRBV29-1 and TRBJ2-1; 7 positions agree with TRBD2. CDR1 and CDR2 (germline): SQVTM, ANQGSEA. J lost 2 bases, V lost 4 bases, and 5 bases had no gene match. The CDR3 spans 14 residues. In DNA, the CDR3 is TGCAGCGTTGTCCTAGCGGCTGCCTACAATGAGCAGTTCTTC. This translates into CSVVLAAAYNEQFF.

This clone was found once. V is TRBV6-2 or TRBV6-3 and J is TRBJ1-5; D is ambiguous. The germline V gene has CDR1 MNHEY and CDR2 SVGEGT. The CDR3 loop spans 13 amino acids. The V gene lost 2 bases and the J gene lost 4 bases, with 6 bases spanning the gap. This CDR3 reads CASSYGANQPQHF. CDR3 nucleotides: TGTGCCAGCAGTTACGGAGCTAATCAGCCCCAGCATTTT.

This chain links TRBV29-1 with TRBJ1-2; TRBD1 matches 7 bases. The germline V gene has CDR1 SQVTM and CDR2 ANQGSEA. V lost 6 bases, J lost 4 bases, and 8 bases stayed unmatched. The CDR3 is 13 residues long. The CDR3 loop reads CSVIRGPFYGYTF. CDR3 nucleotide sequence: TGCAGCGTGATAAGGGGGCCTTTCTATGGCTACACCTTC.

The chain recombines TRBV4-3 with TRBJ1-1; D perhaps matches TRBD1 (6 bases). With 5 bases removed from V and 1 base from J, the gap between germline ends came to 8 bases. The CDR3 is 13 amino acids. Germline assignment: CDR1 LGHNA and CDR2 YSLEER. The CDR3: CASSSTGNTEAFF. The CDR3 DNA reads TGCGCCAGCAGCTCGACAGGGAACACTGAAGCTTTCTTT.

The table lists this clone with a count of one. The chain's CDR3 is CASSDTLYQPQHF. The CDR3 DNA is TGTGCCAGCAGTGACACGCTATACCAGCCCCAGCATTTT. The V gene is TRBV6-1, the J gene TRBJ1-5; D ambiguous. The CDR3 is made up of 13 amino acids. Trimming took 3 bases from V and 7 from J, leaving 10 bases between them. CDR1 is MNHNS and CDR2 is SASEGT in the germline V gene.

CDR3 DNA: TGTGCCAGTAGTATAGATCGTCAGGGGTCGGGTTCACCCCTCCACTTT. Protein product: CASSIDRQGSGSPLHF. The chain combines TRBV19 with TRBJ1-6; D might be TRBD1 (6 bases). Per germline, CDR1 LNHDA and CDR2 SQIVND (reference sequence). The CDR3 is made up of 16 amino acids. Trimming shortened V by 0 bases and J by 9 bases, and 15 bases separated the two germline ends. The full variable domain, its missing parts supplied by reference TRBV19 and TRBJ1-6, is DGGITQSPKYLFRKEGQNVTLSCEQNLNHDAMYWYRQDPGQGLRLIYYSQIVNDFQKGDIAEGYSVSREKKESFPLTVTSAQKNPTAFYLCASSIDRQGSGSPLHFGNGTRLTVT.

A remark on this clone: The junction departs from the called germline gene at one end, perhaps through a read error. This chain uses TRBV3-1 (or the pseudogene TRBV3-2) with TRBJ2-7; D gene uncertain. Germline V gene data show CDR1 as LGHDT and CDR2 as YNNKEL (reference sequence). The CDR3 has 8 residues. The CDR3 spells CATELPLF. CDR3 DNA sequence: TGTGCCACCGAACTTCCTCTCTTC.

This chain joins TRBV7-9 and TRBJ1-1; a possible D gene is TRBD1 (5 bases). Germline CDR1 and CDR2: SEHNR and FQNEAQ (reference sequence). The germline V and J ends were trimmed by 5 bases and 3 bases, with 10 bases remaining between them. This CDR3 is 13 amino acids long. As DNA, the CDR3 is TGTGCCAGCAGCCTGTTAGGGGACACTGAAGCTTTCTTT. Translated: CASSLLGDTEAFF.

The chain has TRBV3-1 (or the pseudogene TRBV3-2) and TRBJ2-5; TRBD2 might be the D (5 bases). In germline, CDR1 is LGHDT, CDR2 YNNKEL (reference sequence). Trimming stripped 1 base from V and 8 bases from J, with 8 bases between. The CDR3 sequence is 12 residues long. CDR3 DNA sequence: TGTGCCAGCAGCCAAGTCGGGGTCACCCAGTACTTC. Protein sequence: CASSQVGVTQYF.

CDR3 coding DNA: TGTGCCAGCAGTGAAGAGAGCTCCTATAATTCACCCCTCCACTTT. Protein sequence: CASSEESSYNSPLHF. The chain joins TRBV6-4 to TRBJ1-6; D ambiguous. The CDR3 extends over 15 amino acids. V dropped 3 bases and J dropped 0 bases, with 6 bases sitting between them. Germline V gives CDR1 MRHNA, CDR2 SNTAGT.

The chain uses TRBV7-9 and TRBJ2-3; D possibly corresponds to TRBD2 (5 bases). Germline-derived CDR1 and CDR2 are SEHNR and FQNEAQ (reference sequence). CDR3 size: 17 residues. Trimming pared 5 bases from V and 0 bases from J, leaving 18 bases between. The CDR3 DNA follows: TGTGCCAGCAGCCTCAATACCGCGGGTGTGAGCACAGATACGCAGTATTTT. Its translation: CASSLNTAGVSTDTQYF.

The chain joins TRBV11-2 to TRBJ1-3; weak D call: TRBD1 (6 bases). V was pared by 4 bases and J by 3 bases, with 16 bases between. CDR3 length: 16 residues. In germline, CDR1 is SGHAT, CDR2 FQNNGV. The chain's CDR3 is CASSSRSQGIGNTIYF. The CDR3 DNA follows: TGTGCCAGCAGCTCCCGTAGCCAGGGGATTGGAAACACCATATATTTT.

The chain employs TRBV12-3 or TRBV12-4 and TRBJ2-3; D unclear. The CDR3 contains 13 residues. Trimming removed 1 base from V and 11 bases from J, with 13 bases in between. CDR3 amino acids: CASSLVRLQKQYF. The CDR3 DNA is TGTGCCAGCAGTTTAGTGCGGCTCCAAAAGCAGTATTTT.